The 17 T cell receptor beta chains below all came from one sample that was sequenced in a study of T-cell memory formation after mild COVID-19. TCRdb called the 5' RACE reads again in MiXCR, with one record for every CDR3 protein. The sample carries roughly 250,000 distinct CDR3 sequences, approximately 16% recorded once. The sequenced material came from PBMCs or a T cell subset sorted from them (not recorded which). These TCRs come from a man aged 18 to 30 who had mild COVID-19 (a few samples of this study predate the infection). Cell type and time point are not known.

This clonotype came up a few times. The CDR3 is CSAEGGVSYNEQFF. CDR3 nucleotides: TGCAGTGCCGAGGGGGGGGTCTCCTACAATGAGCAGTTCTTC. This sequence joins TRBV20-1 and TRBJ2-1; D possibly corresponds to TRBD2 (7 bases). This CDR3 is 14 amino acids long. Germline CDR1 and CDR2: DFQATT and SNEGSKA (reference sequence). The germline V and J ends were trimmed by 6 bases and 0 bases, with 12 bases remaining between them.

The chain couples TRBV20-1 to TRBJ1-2; D might be TRBD1 (5 bases). The V end was cut by 0 bases, the J end by 4 bases, with 15 bases between. The CDR3 loop spans 15 amino acids. CDR1 DFQATT and CDR2 SNEGSKA come from the germline V gene (reference sequence). The CDR3 sequence: CSARDMSGKIYGYTF. The CDR3 DNA is TGCAGTGCTAGAGATATGTCAGGGAAGATCTATGGCTACACCTTC.

The chain carries TRBV6-5 and TRBJ2-7; 10 bases agree with TRBD1. The CDR3 loop spans 13 amino acids. Trimming at V came to 7 bases and at J to 4 bases, leaving 4 bases not matched to a gene. Per the germline V gene, CDR1 is MNHEY and CDR2 is SVGAGI. CDR3 nucleotide sequence: TGTGCCAGCAATAGACAGGGGGCATACGAGCAGTACTTC. Translation: CASNRQGAYEQYF.

This chain uses TRBV4-3 with TRBJ1-1, with 7 bases identical to TRBD1. Unmatched junction bases numbered 6, after V lost 1 base and J lost 1 base. Germline values: CDR1 LGHNA, CDR2 YSLEER. This CDR3 comprises 16 residues. The CDR3 DNA reads TGCGCCAGCAGCCAAGTACTCAACAGGGGGAACACTGAAGCTTTCTTT. This codes for CASSQVLNRGNTEAFF.

V is TRBV10-3 and J is TRBJ2-1; the D is unclear. Looked up from germline, CDR1 is ENHRY and CDR2 is SYGVKD. The CDR3 extends over 12 amino acids. In DNA, the CDR3 is TGTGGATCAGGCTCGATGGGAAATGAGCAGTTCTTC. This codes for CGSGSMGNEQFF.

The V gene is TRBV14, the J gene TRBJ2-5; no clear D gene. From germline, CDR1 is SGHDN and CDR2 FVKESK. The V gene lost 6 bases and the J gene lost 8 bases, with 13 bases spanning the gap. CDR3 length: 12 residues. The CDR3 here is CASSNGPGTQYF. As DNA, the CDR3 is TGTGCCAGCAGTAACGGGCCCGGTACCCAGTACTTC.

J is TRBJ1-1 and V is TRBV7-2; D not resolved. The CDR3 covers 17 residues. Germline V gene data show CDR1 as SGHTA and CDR2 as FQGNSA. V lost 5 bases to trimming and J lost 0 bases, with 19 bases between them. The CDR3 protein is CASSPRSLNLLNTEAFF. The CDR3 nucleotides are TGTGCCAGCAGCCCAAGAAGCCTCAACCTATTGAACACTGAAGCTTTCTTT.

The V and J genes are TRBV18 and TRBJ2-5, with D perhaps matching TRBD1 (6 bases). The CDR3 runs to 13 residues. CDR1 KGHSH and CDR2 LQKENI come from the germline V gene. V gave up 5 bases and J gave up 2 bases, with 9 bases separating them. The CDR3 spells CASSTQGQETQYF. CDR3 nucleotide sequence: TGTGCCAGCTCAACTCAGGGGCAAGAGACCCAGTACTTC.

The chain has TRBV7-9 and TRBJ2-1; 10 positions match TRBD2. The CDR3 runs 15 residues. The germline gives CDR1 SEHNR, CDR2 FQNEAQ (reference sequence). The V segment lost 8 bases and the J segment 0 bases; nucleotides outside the gene matches: 4. In DNA, the CDR3 is TGTGCCAGCCCGCAGCGGGGGGGCTCCTACAATGAGCAGTTCTTC. Translating gives CASPQRGGSYNEQFF.

This clonotype has more than one count but fewer than ten. The junction differs from germline at one of its ends, possibly a read error. This CDR3 is CASSSRQGTQYF. As DNA, the CDR3 is TGTGCCAGCAGCTCCCGTCAAGGGACCCAGTACTTC. V usage is TRBV7-9 and J usage is TRBJ2-5; no clear D gene. The CDR3 length is 12 residues. From germline, CDR1 is SEHNR and CDR2 FQNEAQ (reference sequence). Filled out from reference TRBV7-9 and TRBJ2-5, the complete variable domain reads DTGVSQNPRHKITKRGQNVTFRCDPISEHNRLYWYRQTLGQGPEFLTYFQNEAQLEKSRLLSDRFSAERPKGSFSTLEIQRTEQGDSAMYLCASSSRQGTQYFGPGTRLLVL.

This clonotype was picked up a small number of times. The rearrangement joins TRBV4-2 to TRBJ1-2; D remains unclear. Trimming shortened V by 4 bases and J by 1 base, and 13 bases separated the two germline ends. Germline lookup yields CDR1 LGHNA and CDR2 YNFKEQ. The CDR3 runs 15 residues. CDR3 DNA: TGTGCCAGCAGCCCAAGCGGGAGAATTAACTATGGCTACACCTTC. This gives the protein CASSPSGRINYGYTF.

This chain links TRBV29-1 with TRBJ1-1, with 8 bases identical to TRBD1. CDR3 length equals 13 residues. Germline CDR1 SQVTM, CDR2 ANQGSEA. After removal of 7 bases from V and 1 base from J, the junction contained 5 bases not matched to a gene. CDR3 sequence (DNA): TGCAGCGCGTCGGGACAGGAGAACACTGAAGCTTTCTTT. As protein: CSASGQENTEAFF. The variable domain in full, with the rest retrieved from reference TRBV29-1 and TRBJ1-1, is SAVISQKPSRDICQRGTSLTIQCQVDSQVTMMFWYRQQPGQSLTLIATANQGSEATYESGFVIDKFPISRPNLTFSTLTVSNMSPEDSSIYLCSASGQENTEAFFGQGTRLTVV.

This clonotype was seen a few times. V is TRBV19 and J is TRBJ1-6, with 8 bases identical to TRBD1. V lost 5 bases and J lost 0; bases outside the gene matches: 6. CDR1 is LNHDA, CDR2 SQIVND, per germline (reference sequence). This CDR3 comprises 17 residues. The CDR3 is CASSLRDRSSYNSPLHF. CDR3 in DNA: TGTGCCAGTAGTCTCCGGGACAGGAGCTCCTATAATTCACCCCTCCACTTT.

In its sample, this clonotype was seen once. Here the CDR3 reads CSAPLPGQGTGEQYV. The CDR3 DNA reads TGCAGTGCCCCACTACCGGGACAGGGTACAGGCGAGCAGTACGTC. The genes are TRBV20-1 and TRBJ2-7; 9 bases are a match to TRBD1. Trimming removed 6 bases from V and 6 bases from J; junction bases left unmatched: 15. The CDR3 spans 15 residues. The germline V gene has CDR1 DFQATT and CDR2 SNEGSKA (reference sequence).

This clonotype has a handful of counts. This rearrangement joins TRBV27 to TRBJ2-2; D is ambiguous. This CDR3 is 14 amino acids long. Germline V gene data show CDR1 as MNHEY and CDR2 as SMNVEV (reference sequence). The V end was cut by 0 bases, the J end by 7 bases, with 9 bases between. The CDR3 sequence: CASSLSRTIGELFF. CDR3 nucleotide sequence: TGTGCCAGCAGTTTATCTAGGACCATCGGGGAGCTGTTTTTT.

This clonotype was recorded many times. CDR3 sequence: CASSQSKGYEQYV. DNA for the CDR3: TGCGCCAGCAGTCAATCTAAGGGTTACGAGCAGTACGTC. The V call is TRBV23-1, the J call TRBJ2-7; D ambiguous. TRBV23-1 is an open reading frame whose function is uncertain. Trimming stripped 0 bases from V and 4 bases from J, with 7 bases between. This CDR3 region has 13 residues.

The chain joins TRBV3-1 to TRBJ1-6; unclear D gene. V gave up 4 bases and J gave up 9 bases, with 10 bases separating them. This CDR3 is built from 13 residues. Germline CDR1 and CDR2: LGHDT and YNNKEL (reference sequence). CDR3 loop: CASSPQRGSPLHF. The CDR3 DNA sequence: TGTGCCAGCAGCCCACAACGGGGTTCACCCCTCCACTTT.